The source of this T cell receptor (beta chain) is a study of vaccination and CD4 T cells after COVID-19 (dated by TCRdb to the early 2020s). At the level of the whole study: Every convalescent patient had a positive nasal swab PCR test for SARS-CoV-2, with mild disease in roughly ten patients and severe disease in one. For stimulating the cultures, overlapping spike peptide pools were used, derived from SARS-CoV-2 as well as from the common cold coronaviruses HCoV-NL63, HCoV-OC43 and HCoV-229E. In control cultures, a CEFX viral epitope pool was used as positive control, an HIV-1 Nef peptide pool was used as negative control, or no peptide was added. Post-COVID blood samples were collected from convalescent patients a median of roughly 100 days after diagnosis, with a range of about 30 to 161 days. Post-vaccine blood samples were collected a median of about 72 days after the second vaccine dose, ranging from about 12 to 241 days. In 10 COVID-19 convalescent patients and 4 infection-naive healthy vaccine recipients, the spike-specific CD4+ TCR repertoire before mRNA vaccination was compared with the repertoire after mRNA vaccination. In the convalescent cohort there were six males and four females, among whom were two Hispanic individuals, seven Caucasians, two Asians and one multiracial person. Each participant got two doses of either the Pfizer-BioNTech BNT162b2 vaccine (n=8) or the Moderna mRNA-1273 vaccine (n=2). Results the study describes overall, beyond this receptor: In convalescent patients, nearly all vaccine-specific clones (304 of 307) were found to be mono-reactive for SARS-CoV-2 spike rather than cross-reactive with common cold coronaviruses. The number of convalescent patients in the study was relatively small, and the study did not examine early timepoints following natural infection. An increase in the median number of SARS-CoV-2-reactive clonotypes from 21 after infection to 38 after vaccination was observed, but the change was not found to be significant. In convalescent patients, a median around 85% of post-vaccine SARS-CoV-2-reactive clones were detected only after vaccination, and vaccine-specific priming was suggested by this finding.

The treatment or condition label, read with the paper, signifies: roughly 10-day PBMC culture with coronavirus spike peptide pools or control peptides (ViraFEST assay). To expand antigen-specific T cells with peptide pools and then pick out the expanded clonotypes through TCR sequencing, the study relied on the ViraFEST assay. The positive SARS-CoV-2 PCR tests of the convalescent patients were dated from March to December 2020, before the Alpha, Beta and Delta variants emerged in the United States. Each well held about 2.2 million PBMCs cultured in IMDM containing around 5% human AB serum and approximately 9.1 IU/ml IL-2, with 8.5 to 10 ug/ml peptide pools added. Half of the culture medium was replaced with fresh IL-2-containing medium on days 3 and 7. CD4+ T cells were isolated after roughly 10 days of culture through negative selection using the EasySep CD4+ T cell isolation kit. PBMCs were separated from whole blood using Ficoll-Paque Plus gradient centrifugation and then either used fresh or cryopreserved at -140C. Culture conditions were generally each tested in triplicate wells.

Remarks on this clonotype: Its recognized antigen is unknown. No per-base quality is available; no much larger clone lies one base away.

V and J lose 4 bases and 0 bases, and a span of 12 bases separates them. The CDR3 holds 15 amino acids from the cysteine to the phenylalanine. The read is trimmed to its CDR3 DNA, 45 bases read in frame from base 1. The germline V gene (reference sequence) supplies CDR1 LNHDA and CDR2 SQIVND. Library creation used PCR. At the Johns Hopkins FTIC core, DNA from the cultured CD4+ T cells underwent TCR sequencing with the Oncomine TCR Beta short-read assay. The QIAamp micro DNA kit was used to extract genomic DNA from the cultured CD4+ T cells. The Oncomine TCR Beta libraries from cultured CD4+ T cells were pooled using unique dual indexes and then sequenced on an Illumina iSeq 100. In the original analysis: Non-productive sequences were removed, and CDR3s not starting with C, not ending with F or W, or shorter than 7 amino acids were discarded. Antigen-specific clonotypes were identified with the MANAFEST web application by comparing peptide-stimulated wells with reference and other culture wells. An FDR below 0.05, an odds ratio above 5, and a productive frequency above 0.1% in at least two of three replicate wells were required for clones to be considered positive. A clonotype was classed as cross-reactive if the clonotype showed significant expansion both in SARS-CoV-2 spike wells and in at least one common cold coronavirus spike condition. Similarity between CDR3 sequences was evaluated in R version 3.6.1 using Levenshtein distances (stringdist) and unrooted phylogenetic trees (ape). The public sequencing data were trimmed at Q25 with fastp and processed into clonotypes with MiXCR by TCRdb, which kept only in-frame beta chains. Each entry is one CDR3 protein sequence, shown with its most common DNA and genes. TCRdb assigned the V and J calls; the authors' analysis was not used. The table for this sample lists approximately 16,000 distinct CDR3 sequences; approximately 50% of them were counted only once. In total, the top ten clones hold 3.7% of the sample.

The rearrangement joined TRBV19 to TRBJ1-1; the D gene cannot be resolved reliably. The receptor was isolated from a human donor who had recovered from COVID-19. Sequenced material: CD4+ T cells from blood, cultured in vitro, taken before SARS-CoV-2 vaccination. The CDR3 here reads CASSKMAHLNTEAFF. DNA sequence: TGTGCCAGTAGTAAAATGGCCCACCTGAACACTGAAGCTTTCTTT.